This is a list of T cell receptor beta chains from one sample in a study of patients and donors after allogeneic stem cell transplantation. TCRdb re-called the RT-PCR reads through MiXCR, storing one row per CDR3 protein. Among over 150,000 distinct CDR3 sequences listed, around 30% were seen once. Sequencing was done on a sample of blood, either unsorted or a sorted T cell fraction (not recorded which). The receptors here all came from a human donor who was either an allogeneic HSCT recipient or a stem cell or donor lymphocyte infusion donor (not recorded which). It is not recorded whose cells these are; they may come from a transplant donor. Both conserved end residues are part of each CDR3. Each record gives: D gene, clone size, J gene, V gene, CDR3 DNA, CDR3 protein. A D gene is named only where the DNA matches it firmly. For some rows the clone size is stated as once, few or many, or as a class when expanded; others skip it.

d_call: .; clone_size: few; j_call: TRBJ1-5; v_call: TRBV6-2/TRBV6-3; cdr3_nt: TGTGCCAGCAGGACCAGGGAGAATCAGCCCCAGCATTTT; cdr3_aa: CASRTRENQPQHF
d_call: .; clone_size: .; j_call: TRBJ2-7; v_call: TRBV9; cdr3_nt: TGTGCCAGCAGCATCAGCCAACAGGGCGTCCACGAGCAGTACTTC; cdr3_aa: CASSISQQGVHEQYF
d_call: TRBD1; clone_size: .; j_call: TRBJ2-3; v_call: TRBV24-1; cdr3_nt: TGTGCCACCAGAGGACAGGGTACAGATACGCAGTATTTT; cdr3_aa: CATRGQGTDTQYF
d_call: .; clone_size: .; j_call: TRBJ2-1; v_call: TRBV12-3/TRBV12-4; cdr3_nt: TGTGCCAGCAGTATGACGGGGAGCTCCTACAATGAGCAGTTCTTC; cdr3_aa: CASSMTGSSYNEQFF
d_call: .; clone_size: .; j_call: TRBJ1-5; v_call: TRBV7-9; cdr3_nt: TGTGCCAGCAGCTACAGGGATGTCCGGCCCCAGCATTTT; cdr3_aa: CASSYRDVRPQHF
d_call: .; clone_size: .; j_call: TRBJ2-7; v_call: TRBV7-6; cdr3_nt: TGTGCCAGCACCTTTGGAGCAGGGAACTCCTACGAGCAGTACTTC; cdr3_aa: CASTFGAGNSYEQYF
d_call: .; clone_size: .; j_call: TRBJ1-2; v_call: TRBV18; cdr3_nt: TGTGCCAGCTCACCATGGGAAGGGGAGAACTATGGCTACACCTTC; cdr3_aa: CASSPWEGENYGYTF
d_call: .; clone_size: few; j_call: TRBJ2-1; v_call: TRBV20-1; cdr3_nt: TGCAGTGCTAGACTCCAGAGGAGTAGCTCCTACAATGAGCAGTTCTTC; cdr3_aa: CSARLQRSSSYNEQFF
d_call: TRBD2; clone_size: few; j_call: TRBJ2-4; v_call: TRBV5-1; cdr3_nt: TGCGCCAGCAGCTTGGCCCGGAGCCTAGCGGGACCCAAAAACATTCAGTACTTC; cdr3_aa: CASSLARSLAGPKNIQYF
d_call: .; clone_size: .; j_call: TRBJ1-1; v_call: TRBV2; cdr3_nt: TGTGCCAGCATCCATGCGAACACTGAAGCTTTCTTT; cdr3_aa: CASIHANTEAFF
d_call: TRBD1; clone_size: few; j_call: TRBJ2-7; v_call: TRBV27; cdr3_nt: TGTGCCAGCAGTTTAGAGACAGGGCTCGAGCAGTACTTC; cdr3_aa: CASSLETGLEQYF
d_call: .; clone_size: .; j_call: TRBJ2-1; v_call: TRBV5-1; cdr3_nt: TGCGCCAGCAGATCGCATAGCAATGAGCAGTTCTTC; cdr3_aa: CASRSHSNEQFF
d_call: TRBD2; clone_size: .; j_call: TRBJ2-1; v_call: TRBV6-2/TRBV6-3; cdr3_nt: TGTGCCAGCAGTTATGGCAGGACTAGCGGGAGGGGTGAGCAGTTCTTC; cdr3_aa: CASSYGRTSGRGEQFF
d_call: .; clone_size: .; j_call: TRBJ1-5; v_call: TRBV5-6; cdr3_nt: TGTGCCAGCAGCTCTACCGGGACCTTACCCTATCAGCCCCAGCATTTT; cdr3_aa: CASSSTGTLPYQPQHF
d_call: .; clone_size: few; j_call: TRBJ2-1; v_call: TRBV3-1; cdr3_nt: TGTGCCAGCAGCCAAGTTCGGGGAGGCTCCTACAATGAGCAGTTCTTC; cdr3_aa: CASSQVRGGSYNEQFF
d_call: .; clone_size: many; j_call: TRBJ1-5; v_call: TRBV12-3/TRBV12-4; cdr3_nt: TGTGCCAGCAGTTTCGAAGGGTTAATGCAGCCCCAGCATTTT; cdr3_aa: CASSFEGLMQPQHF
d_call: TRBD2; clone_size: .; j_call: TRBJ2-5; v_call: TRBV12-3/TRBV12-4; cdr3_nt: TGTGCCAGCAGTTTTGGGGTAGCGGGACCCGAGACCCAGTACTTC; cdr3_aa: CASSFGVAGPETQYF
d_call: .; clone_size: .; j_call: TRBJ2-2; v_call: TRBV20-1; cdr3_nt: TGCAGTGCTAGAGCCCAGACGAACACCGGGGAGCTGTTTTTT; cdr3_aa: CSARAQTNTGELFF
d_call: .; clone_size: .; j_call: TRBJ2-2; v_call: TRBV12-3/TRBV12-4; cdr3_nt: TGTGCCAGCAGTCCCCGAGGCTCCGGGGAGCTGTTTTTT; cdr3_aa: CASSPRGSGELFF
d_call: TRBD2; clone_size: few; j_call: TRBJ2-1; v_call: TRBV5-1; cdr3_nt: TGCGCCAGCAGCTTGGGGGCGGGAGCGGCCTACAATGAGCAGTTCTTC; cdr3_aa: CASSLGAGAAYNEQFF
d_call: TRBD2; clone_size: .; j_call: TRBJ2-5; v_call: TRBV7-2; cdr3_nt: TGTGCCAGCAGCTTATTAGGCGGGAGGGTTAGAGAGACCCAGTACTTC; cdr3_aa: CASSLLGGRVRETQYF
d_call: .; clone_size: few; j_call: TRBJ1-5; v_call: TRBV27; cdr3_nt: TGTGCCAGCAGTAGCGGGGCGGGCAATCAGCCCCAGCATTTT; cdr3_aa: CASSSGAGNQPQHF
d_call: .; clone_size: few; j_call: TRBJ1-2; v_call: TRBV5-1; cdr3_nt: TGCGCCAGCAGTGAGACAGCCGCCTATGGCTACACCTTC; cdr3_aa: CASSETAAYGYTF
d_call: .; clone_size: .; j_call: TRBJ2-7; v_call: TRBV12-5; cdr3_nt: TGTGCTAGTGCCCCCCCGGGACACCCCTACGAGCAGTACTTC; cdr3_aa: CASAPPGHPYEQYF
d_call: .; clone_size: .; j_call: TRBJ2-2; v_call: TRBV15; cdr3_nt: TGTGCCACCAGCAGAGATTATGACGGGGAGCTGTTTTTT; cdr3_aa: CATSRDYDGELFF
d_call: .; clone_size: .; j_call: TRBJ1-2; v_call: TRBV5-6; cdr3_nt: TGTGCCAGCAGCTTTCCGGGGGGCGCGTCTGGCTACACCTTC; cdr3_aa: CASSFPGGASGYTF
d_call: .; clone_size: few; j_call: TRBJ1-1; v_call: TRBV29-1; cdr3_nt: TGCAGCGTTAGTCCGGGAGGAAACACTGAAGCTTTCTTT; cdr3_aa: CSVSPGGNTEAFF
d_call: .; clone_size: .; j_call: TRBJ1-5; v_call: TRBV20-1; cdr3_nt: TGCAGTGCTAGATCTGGGGCTAAGAATCAGCCCCAGCATTTT; cdr3_aa: CSARSGAKNQPQHF
d_call: TRBD1; clone_size: .; j_call: TRBJ2-7; v_call: TRBV18; cdr3_nt: TGTGCCAGCTCACCCGGACAGGGATCCGAGCAGTACTTC; cdr3_aa: CASSPGQGSEQYF
d_call: .; clone_size: .; j_call: TRBJ1-5; v_call: TRBV4-1; cdr3_nt: TGCGCCAGCAGCCAAGGGTACACAGGGTATAATCAGCCCCAGCATTTT; cdr3_aa: CASSQGYTGYNQPQHF
d_call: .; clone_size: .; j_call: TRBJ2-1; v_call: TRBV29-1; cdr3_nt: TGCAGTACTACGGGAAATGACAATGAGCAGTTCTTC; cdr3_aa: CSTTGNDNEQFF
d_call: .; clone_size: .; j_call: TRBJ1-6; v_call: TRBV20-1; cdr3_nt: TGCAGTGCTAGAGGGCTTAGTACAGGGACGGGCCCCCTCCACTTT; cdr3_aa: CSARGLSTGTGPLHF
d_call: TRBD2; clone_size: .; j_call: TRBJ2-7; v_call: TRBV4-1; cdr3_nt: TGCGCCAGCAGCCAAGGGATGTGGACTAGCGGGCTCTACGAGCAGTACTTC; cdr3_aa: CASSQGMWTSGLYEQYF
d_call: .; clone_size: few; j_call: TRBJ1-3; v_call: TRBV9; cdr3_nt: TGTGCCAGCAGCGTAGCTCACAGGTCCTCTGGAAACACCATATATTTT; cdr3_aa: CASSVAHRSSGNTIYF
d_call: .; clone_size: few; j_call: TRBJ2-5; v_call: TRBV15; cdr3_nt: TGTGCCACCAGCAGAGTGGAGTCCCAGGAGACCCAGTACTTC; cdr3_aa: CATSRVESQETQYF
d_call: TRBD2; clone_size: few; j_call: TRBJ2-3; v_call: TRBV20-1; cdr3_nt: TGCAGTGCTAACCCTCAGCGGGAGAGCACAGATACGCAGTATTTT; cdr3_aa: CSANPQRESTDTQYF
d_call: TRBD1; clone_size: .; j_call: TRBJ1-5; v_call: TRBV6-5; cdr3_nt: TGTGCCAGCAGACCAGGACAGGCCCTTCAGCCCCAGCATTTT; cdr3_aa: CASRPGQALQPQHF
d_call: TRBD2; clone_size: once; j_call: TRBJ2-1; v_call: TRBV27; cdr3_nt: TGTGCCAGCAGTTTGAGCGGGAGGGTGGGTTACAATGAGCAGTTCTTC; cdr3_aa: CASSLSGRVGYNEQFF